This note documents a single T cell receptor beta chain sequence. This entry comes from a study of blood T cell repertoires in COVID-19. At the level of the study: Spain, Italy and the United States supplied samples that represented acute and convalescent COVID-19. T cells, B-cell-depleted T cells, or PBMCs supplied cDNA or gDNA.

Generated by immunoSEQ multiplex PCR, the TCRdb table keeps only in-frame clones and is missing some. There are about 120,000 clones in the sample; 70% to 90% occur only once, and around 4.2% lies in the top ten. The specimen was peripheral blood. This receptor was identified in a man aged 55 to 70 with acute or convalescent COVID-19.

The chain's CDR3 is CASFKGGGNEKLFF. The CDR3 DNA reads TGTGCCAGCTTCAAAGGGGGGGGCAATGAAAAACTGTTTTTT. This chain links TRBV6-6 with TRBJ1-4, with D perhaps matching TRBD1 (6 bases). Germline CDR1 is MNHNY and CDR2 is SVGAGI (reference sequence). V was trimmed by 8 bases and J by 5 bases, leaving 15 bases between them. There are 14 residues in the CDR3.